One sample yielded the 8 T cell receptor beta chains listed below, sequenced in a study of T-cell reconstitution after alpha-beta-depleted transplantation in children. Library preparation (for TCRbeta) was performed with unique molecular identifiers. TCRdb re-called the PCR reads through MiXCR, storing one row per CDR3 protein. The sample lists about 400,000 distinct CDR3 sequences; around 20% were seen once. The material sequenced was PBMCs from the stem cell graft donor, taken from the stem cell graft. The receptors come from a human donor who donated a stem cell graft to a child with acute myeloid leukemia.

This rearrangement joins TRBV23-1 to TRBJ1-1; 8 bases align to TRBD1. TRBV23-1 is filed as an ORF, its function uncertain. V shed 6 bases, J shed 11 bases, and the junction held 5 bases outside the gene matches. The CDR3 is 11 residues long. The CDR3, as DNA: TGCGCCAGCAGGGACAGGGCGTCGGCTTTCTTT. This gives the protein CASRDRASAFF.

This clonotype appeared a few times. The rearrangement uses TRBV7-9 and TRBJ2-5; the D is unclear. V was clipped by 1 base and J by 4 bases, with 10 bases between them. Germline CDR1 SEHNR, CDR2 FQNEAQ (reference sequence). This CDR3 contains 14 residues. The CDR3 loop reads CASSLGQLRETQYF. The CDR3 region has the DNA TGTGCCAGCAGCTTAGGGCAGTTGAGAGAGACCCAGTACTTC.

This clonotype was seen only a few times. DNA of the CDR3: TGCAGCGTTCCCCGGGACAGCAGCTCCTACAATGAGCAGTTCTTC. It codes for CSVPRDSSSYNEQFF. The rearrangement joins TRBV29-1 to TRBJ2-1, with 7 nucleotides matching TRBD1. The V and J ends lost 5 bases and 0 bases, in that order; junction bases with no gene match: 7. Germline V gene data show CDR1 as SQVTM and CDR2 as ANQGSEA. The CDR3 contains 15 residues.

This clonotype appeared a few times. The CDR3 DNA reads TGTGCCAGCAGTGGATCCAACAGGGGAACCCTCCTCCACTTT. The encoded protein is CASSGSNRGTLLHF. V gene TRBV6-1 combines with J gene TRBJ1-6; 7 positions agree with TRBD1. The CDR3 contains 14 residues. Per the germline V gene, CDR1 is MNHNS and CDR2 is SASEGT. With 4 bases clipped from V and 15 bases from J, the junction kept 12 bases outside the gene matches.

The chain links TRBV7-8 to TRBJ2-7, with a tentative D call TRBD1 (6 bases). V was shortened by 2 bases and J by 6 bases, with 17 bases between the two germline ends. CDR3 length: 15 residues. Germline CDR1 SGHVS, CDR2 FQNEAQ. The DNA for the CDR3 is TGTGCCAGCAGCTTATTACGGCAGGGGAGAAGCGAGCAGTACTTC. Protein: CASSLLRQGRSEQYF.

The chain employs TRBV12-3 or TRBV12-4 and TRBJ2-3, with 13 bases that match TRBD2. V gave up 6 bases and J gave up 5 bases; unmatched junction bases: 14. The CDR3 is 18 amino acids. CDR3 in amino acids: CASSSGLAGPERGDTQYF. Here the CDR3 DNA reads TGTGCCAGCAGCTCGGGACTAGCGGGACCAGAGCGGGGAGATACGCAGTATTTT.

This clonotype has only a few counts. This chain uses TRBV5-6 with TRBJ2-3; D assignment may be TRBD1 or TRBD2 (5 bases each). The length of the CDR3 is 16 residues. Trimming removed 4 bases from V and 4 bases from J, with 19 bases in between. Germline loops: CDR1 SGHDT, CDR2 YYEEEE. CDR3 residues: CASSPSRNRGADTQYF. The DNA of the CDR3 is TGTGCCAGCAGCCCTTCGCGAAACAGAGGGGCAGATACGCAGTATTTT.

This clonotype was counted only a few times. The chain recombines TRBV3-1 with TRBJ2-1; 9 positions agree with TRBD2. Germline V gene sequence: CDR1 LGHDT, CDR2 YNNKEL (reference sequence). V trimming: 1 base; J trimming: 2 bases; junction bases outside the gene matches: 9. There are 18 residues in the CDR3. The CDR3 spells CASSQGLAGGLPYNEQFF. As DNA, the CDR3 is TGTGCCAGCAGCCAAGGATTGGCGGGAGGGTTGCCCTACAATGAGCAGTTCTTC.